A selection of T cell receptor beta chains follows, all from one sample in a study of blood T cells in healthy people across ages. TCRdb reprocessed the 5' RACE reads via MiXCR and lists one record per CDR3 protein. This sample has roughly 1,500,000 distinct CDR3 sequences, with roughly 30% found just once. Sequencing was carried out using blood. The origin of the receptors is a woman between 25 and 40 years old in good health. Each CDR3 is given without its conserved first and last residue. D genes are given only for firm matches.

D	V	J	CDR3
TRBD2	TRBV6-5	TRBJ2-3	ASSYSRGLHISTDTQY
.	TRBV10-2	TRBJ1-1	ASSDLGGKAF
TRBD1	TRBV7-9	TRBJ1-2	ASSTDRPPYGYT
.	TRBV25-1	TRBJ1-1	ASGGQMNTEAF
.	TRBV9	TRBJ1-2	ASSSPTYVGYT
.	TRBV20-1	TRBJ2-7	SARDPTTRGSSYEQY
.	TRBV9	TRBJ1-2	ASSTRAEVDYGYT
TRBD1	TRBV2	TRBJ1-1	ASSVRQGAGGTEAF
.	TRBV21-1	TRBJ2-3	ASSKHAGFCTDTQY
.	TRBV6-1	TRBJ1-5	ASSEALTPGRPQH
.	TRBV4-1	TRBJ2-1	ASQTSVGNEQF
.	TRBV21-1	TRBJ2-1	ASSKLTLAGETRVEQF
TRBD2	TRBV5-5	TRBJ2-1	ASSLSPGLAGSNEQF
TRBD2	TRBV7-2	TRBJ2-7	ASSSTSGGPYEQY
.	TRBV6-1	TRBJ1-2	ATSSYGYT
.	TRBV4-1	TRBJ2-7	ASSQGLLTYEQY
.	TRBV29-1	TRBJ2-7	SVELGAGRGEQY
.	TRBV3-1	TRBJ1-1	ASSQWTTEAF
TRBD2	TRBV5-6	TRBJ2-7	ASSVETSGSSYEQY
.	TRBV25-1	TRBJ2-3	ASSVVGHTTDTQY
.	TRBV5-1	TRBJ1-2	ASSLDTGRGYT
.	TRBV7-9	TRBJ2-7	ASSSPGTLTAEQY
.	TRBV20-1	TRBJ2-7	SARSGAAAVEQY
TRBD2	TRBV4-1	TRBJ2-7	ASSRIGLAGAEQY